Here is one TCR beta chain with its context. What antigen it recognizes has not been identified. No quality values exist for individual bases; no much larger clone is one base distant. One collaborating source in Seattle enrolled patients while the patients were actively infected and followed the patients over time throughout the course of disease. Whole blood was collected in K2EDTA tubes by collaborating institutions according to the institutions' own protocols. For TCRbeta analysis, collaborators shipped samples as frozen whole blood, isolated PBMCs, or DNA extracted from either of those sample types. TCRbeta CDR3 regions were amplified from genomic DNA using the immunoSEQ Assay, a bias-controlled multiplex PCR. In the paper's pipeline: The number of nucleated cells in each sample was estimated from the amplification of reference gene primers within the assay. Sequence reads were collapsed and filtered to measure the absolute abundance of every unique TCRbeta CDR3 rearrangement. For each sample, productive Simpson clonality was calculated as the square root of Simpson's diversity index over productive rearrangements. TCRdb provides this immuneACCESS table in a form limited to in-frame rearrangements. Some clones are lacking; in checked studies, under half of them reflect an unresolved V gene, and why the rest are absent is not known. The D gene and trimming were derived from the DNA, and the V and J assignments and clone size from that table. This sample is represented by 150,000 to 200,000 clones; about 81% of them were singletons. Approximately 10% of the sample goes to the ten largest clones.

There are 16 amino acids in the CDR3, from cysteine to phenylalanine inclusive. The read is trimmed to its CDR3 DNA, 48 bases read in frame from base 1. The germline V gene supplies CDR1 ENHRY and CDR2 SYGVKD. V sheds 2 bases and J sheds 2 bases, leaving 15 bases between their ends. The sample originates from a study of blood T cell repertoires in COVID-19 (dated by TCRdb to 2019 to 2021). For context, the study as a whole: Collaborator samples came from the United States, Italy and Spain and covered acute and convalescent phases of COVID-19. Nearly every sample came with metadata listing a de-identified subject ID, COVID-19 status, age in years and sex. The samples were drawn from the first 160 participants of the ongoing ImmuneRACE study and from some 1,300 subjects provided by 6 global collaborators. The prospective study material was composed of cDNA or gDNA derived from T cells, B-cell-depleted T cells, or PBMCs. A freely available public database, intended as a resource for researchers studying the immune response to SARS-CoV-2, is where the repertoires were released. The dataset comprised deeply sampled blood TCRbeta repertoires from subjects exposed to, actively infected with, or recovered from COVID-19. Where HLA class I and class II types were available, the types were taken from metadata supplied by the sample provider, not from assay-based typing.

On the study overall, not on this receptor specifically: The amount of clinical and demographic metadata varied by source and participant and was provided uncurated.

Source material: peripheral blood. This TCR was recovered from an elderly woman with COVID-19, enrolled during active disease. Recombination joined TRBV10-3 with TRBJ1-2, with TRBD1 as a weak D call on 6 bases. The DNA sequence is TGTGCCATCAGTGAGGTGCCCGGGACAACAAACTATGGCTACACCTTC. Its coded protein is CAISEVPGTTNYGYTF.